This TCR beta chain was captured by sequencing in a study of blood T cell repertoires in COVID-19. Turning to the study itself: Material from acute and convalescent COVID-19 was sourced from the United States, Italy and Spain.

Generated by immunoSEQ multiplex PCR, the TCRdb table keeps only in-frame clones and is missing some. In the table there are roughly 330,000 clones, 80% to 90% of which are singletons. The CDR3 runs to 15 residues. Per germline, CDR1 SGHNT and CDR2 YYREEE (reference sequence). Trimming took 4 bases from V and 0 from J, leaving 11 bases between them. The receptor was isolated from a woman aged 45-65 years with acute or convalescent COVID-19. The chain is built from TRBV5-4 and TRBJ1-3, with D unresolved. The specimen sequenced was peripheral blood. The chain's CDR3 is CASSPDMSSGNTIYF. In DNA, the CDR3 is TGTGCCAGCAGCCCAGACATGAGCTCTGGAAACACCATATATTTT.